This T cell receptor (beta chain) was recorded in a study of T-cell reconstitution after alpha-beta-depleted transplantation in children. Germline CDR1 and CDR2: SEHNR and FQNEAQ (reference sequence). The CDR3 has 17 residues. Trimming shortened V by 4 bases and J by 0 bases, and 17 bases separated the two germline ends. Researchers prepared the TCRbeta library using unique molecular identifiers, the study reports. TCRdb re-derived calls from the PCR reads in MiXCR, one entry per CDR3 protein. Seen here are about 870,000 distinct CDR3 sequences, 16% observed once, and the top ten hold approximately 4.5%. This clonotype was observed a few times.

The J gene is TRBJ2-3, the V gene TRBV7-9; D not resolved. This TCR was sampled from a male patient under 18 who had a stem cell transplant for acute lymphoblastic leukemia, so the T cells may come from the graft donor. Sample: PBMCs, mostly from graft donor cells, taken 360 days after TCRalphabeta/CD19-depleted stem cell transplant. The chain's CDR3 is CASSSPVRVGSTDTQYF. The DNA for the CDR3 is TGTGCCAGCAGCTCGCCGGTTCGGGTGGGGAGCACAGATACGCAGTATTTT.